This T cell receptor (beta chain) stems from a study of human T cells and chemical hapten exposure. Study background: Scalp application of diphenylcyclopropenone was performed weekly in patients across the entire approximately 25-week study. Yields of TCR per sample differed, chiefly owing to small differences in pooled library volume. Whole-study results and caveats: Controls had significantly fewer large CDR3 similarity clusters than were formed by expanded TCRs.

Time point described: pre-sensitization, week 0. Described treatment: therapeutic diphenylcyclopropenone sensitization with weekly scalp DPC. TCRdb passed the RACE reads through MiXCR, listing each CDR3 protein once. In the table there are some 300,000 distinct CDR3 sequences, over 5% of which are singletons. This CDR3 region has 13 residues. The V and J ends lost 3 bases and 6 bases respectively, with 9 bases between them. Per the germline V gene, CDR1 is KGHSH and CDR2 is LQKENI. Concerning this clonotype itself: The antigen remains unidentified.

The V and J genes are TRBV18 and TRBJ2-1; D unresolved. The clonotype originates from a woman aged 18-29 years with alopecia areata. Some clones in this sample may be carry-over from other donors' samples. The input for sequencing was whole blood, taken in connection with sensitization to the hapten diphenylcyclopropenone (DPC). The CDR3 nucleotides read TGTGCCAGCTCACCTAAAGAGGTCAATGAGCAGTTCTTC. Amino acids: CASSPKEVNEQFF.